The clone carrying this T cell receptor (beta chain) has a count of ten or more. Its specificity is not known. The data derive from a study of regulatory T cells in long-lasting Graves disease. Study at large: More than 5 years of antithyroid drugs with positive TSH receptor antibodies defined persistent Graves' disease.

Construction of the TCR beta libraries employed iRepertoire HTBI primers in conjunction with Arm-PCR of CDR3 regions. Original processing notes: Among the samples, some 68 TRBV and 14 TRBJ segments were identified. TCRdb used MiXCR to reprocess the multiplex PCR reads, holding one entry per CDR3 protein. The V and J calls follow TCRdb's processing rather than the paper's. The sample holds approximately 400,000 distinct CDR3 sequences, 20% to 30% seen once. The germline gives CDR1 SGHTA, CDR2 FQGNSA. V lost 1 base, J lost 4 bases, and 7 bases lay in between. The CDR3 covers 14 residues. Documented time point: persistent/refractory GD, antithyroid drugs over 5 years with positive TRAb. PBMC-derived RNA was used for the TCR library. Notes on the study in general: Persistent disease showed a preference for TRBV28, TRBJ1-2 and TRBJ2-5. Lower TCR diversity was seen in persistent Graves' patients than in newly diagnosed ones.

The sequencing here drew on peripheral blood mononuclear cells (PBMCs), taken when the disease was refractory, from a patient treated with antithyroid drugs. This receptor was obtained from a female donor with Graves disease. V and J are TRBV7-2 and TRBJ2-2; D unclear. CDR3 DNA: TGTGCCAGCAGCTTAGATCGAGGCACCGGGGAGCTGTTTTTT. This translates into CASSLDRGTGELFF.